The clone carrying this TCR beta chain showed up just a few times. Its target is unknown. The data stem from a study of T cell repertoires in cytomegalovirus infection. As for the study in general: Selection of CMV epitopes for the study included recently identified HLA-C-restricted and well-studied HLA-B-restricted ones. Public TCR beta signature analysis indicated the presence of both CMV infection and matching HLA type.

MiXCR was run by TCRdb on the reads, yielding one entry per CDR3 protein. The repertoire holds roughly 920,000 distinct CDR3 sequences, around 32% seen once, with over 13% in the top ten. CDR1 is SEHNR, CDR2 FQNEAQ, per germline (reference sequence). V was clipped by 4 bases and J by 2 bases; unmatched bases: 8. CDR3 length: 15 amino acids. Whole-study findings and limits: Individuals carrying CMV plus the relevant HLA were identified by cumulative frequency of public TCR beta families. HLA-C-restricted CMV-specific TCR beta clonotypes were dominant in the ex vivo response.

The sequencing here drew on cultured CD8+ T cells from PBMCs, taken from culture after CMV antigen stimulation. The TCR was taken from a human donor in good health (CMV status not recorded). Some clones in this sample may be carry-over from other donors' samples. The V gene is TRBV7-9, the J gene TRBJ2-7; 7 bases are a match to TRBD1. CDR3 sequence: CASSSYRTGPYEQYF. The DNA of the CDR3 is TGTGCCAGCAGCTCATACCGGACAGGACCCTACGAGCAGTACTTC.